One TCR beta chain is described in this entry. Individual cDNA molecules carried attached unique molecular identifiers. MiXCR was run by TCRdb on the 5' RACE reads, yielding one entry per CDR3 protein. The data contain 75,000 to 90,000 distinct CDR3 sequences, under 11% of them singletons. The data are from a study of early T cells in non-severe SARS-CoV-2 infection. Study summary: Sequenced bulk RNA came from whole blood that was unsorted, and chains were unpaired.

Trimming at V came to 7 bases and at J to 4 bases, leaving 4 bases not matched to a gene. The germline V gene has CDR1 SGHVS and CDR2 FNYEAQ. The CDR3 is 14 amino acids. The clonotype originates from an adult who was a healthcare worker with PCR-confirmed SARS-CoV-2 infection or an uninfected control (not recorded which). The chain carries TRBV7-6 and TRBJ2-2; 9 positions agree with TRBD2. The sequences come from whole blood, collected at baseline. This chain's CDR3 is CASTQAGGTGELFF. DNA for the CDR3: TGTGCCAGCACCCAAGCGGGAGGCACCGGGGAGCTGTTTTTT.